The rows below give T cell receptor beta chains drawn from one sample of a study of regulatory T cells in long-lasting Graves disease. Using its own MiXCR run on the multiplex PCR reads, TCRdb lists one record per CDR3 protein. Of about 660,000 distinct CDR3 sequences in the sample, roughly 30% were seen once. The sample here was peripheral blood mononuclear cells (PBMCs), taken when the disease was refractory, from a patient treated with antithyroid drugs. These receptors all come from a female donor with Graves disease. Each CDR3 is given with its conserved first and last residue. Each record gives: clone size, J gene, CDR3 length, V gene, CDR3 protein. Only part of the rows carry a size: once, few, many, or a class if the clone is expanded.

>few|TRBJ2-5|15|TRBV6-5
CASSYGLAGGKTQYF
>NA|TRBJ1-2|15|TRBV7-9
CASSLAGSIDYGYTF
>few|TRBJ2-5|14|TRBV20-1
CSARRLDRVETQYF
>many|TRBJ1-1|14|TRBV7-2
CASSSLVRHTEAFF
>few|TRBJ2-5|13|TRBV7-9
CAGTSGRSETQYF
>few|TRBJ2-7|14|TRBV3-1
CASSPAVISYEQYF
>NA|TRBJ2-7|15|TRBV20-1
CSAISGRQGVDEQYF
>many|TRBJ2-2|15|TRBV2
CASSVTGVNTGELFF
>many|TRBJ1-2|14|TRBV28
CASRTGRADYGYTF
>NA|TRBJ1-1|13|TRBV29-1
CSVAGGWGTEAFF
>many|TRBJ2-7|11|TRBV2
CASSSEGGQYF
>few|TRBJ2-7|15|TRBV7-8
CASSLRGQPGLEQYF
>NA|TRBJ1-4|14|TRBV19
CAGAPSATNEKLFF
>NA|TRBJ2-5|11|TRBV20-1
CSAGGGETQYF
>few|TRBJ2-5|14|TRBV7-3
CASSTSTDQETQYF
>many|TRBJ2-5|13|TRBV7-2
CASTQGYQETQYF
>many|TRBJ1-5|12|TRBV3-1
CASSQGNQPQHF
>NA|TRBJ2-7|13|TRBV9
CASSVGAPGERYF
>many|TRBJ2-1|16|TRBV2
CASSEGGGSSYNEQFF